This passage covers 10 T cell receptor beta chains from one sample sequenced in a study of cytomegalovirus exposure and HLA in healthy donors. The study ran its PCR with 60 Vbeta and 13 Jbeta primers. Clones were sequenced by immunoSEQ multiplex PCR, and TCRdb holds only the in-frame ones, with some missing. In the table there are 150,000 to 200,000 clones, around 84% of which are singletons. Sequenced input: PBMCs. These receptors all come from a woman between 45 and 65 years old in good health and CMV-seropositive.

This chain uses TRBV2 with TRBJ2-5; D unresolved. The DNA matches TRBJ2-7 better at its end, which makes the J call doubtful. CDR3 length equals 18 residues. Germline-derived CDR1 and CDR2 are SNHLY and FYNNEI. CDR3 residues: CASSESFVDVEETYEQYF. CDR3 DNA sequence: TGTGCCAGCAGTGAATCATTTGTTGACGTAGAGGAGACCTACGAGCAGTACTTC.

In this sample, this clone turned up once. V gene TRBV28 combines with J gene TRBJ1-2; 12 nucleotides agree with TRBD1. This CDR3 is 15 amino acids long. CDR1 MDHEN and CDR2 SYDVKM come from the germline V gene. V lost 2 bases and J lost 6; bases outside the gene matches: 4. CDR3 bases: TGTGCCAGCAGTTTAGGGACAGGGGGCTTGGATGGCTACACCTTC. Protein product: CASSLGTGGLDGYTF.

The gene calls are TRBV27 and TRBJ1-6, with 9 bases that match TRBD1. The CDR3 runs to 14 residues. Germline CDR1 is MNHEY and CDR2 is SMNVEV (reference sequence). V lost 2 bases, J lost 7 bases, and 0 bases stayed unmatched. The CDR3 region has the DNA TGTGCCAGCAGTTTAGGGACAGGGAATTCACCCCTCCACTTT. Protein product: CASSLGTGNSPLHF.

This clone was seen just once. The V gene is TRBV19, the J gene TRBJ2-6, with 8 bases identical to TRBD1. The CDR3 has 18 amino acids. Per the germline V gene, CDR1 is LNHDA and CDR2 is SQIVND (reference sequence). The ends lost 2 bases at V and 0 bases at J; junction bases unmatched: 6. The CDR3 is CASSITGQVPSGANVLTF. The CDR3 DNA follows: TGTGCCAGTAGTATAACGGGACAGGTACCCTCTGGGGCCAACGTCCTGACTTTC.

This clone occurred once. This chain connects TRBV28 to TRBJ1-2; D is perhaps TRBD1 (6 bases). CDR1 and CDR2 from the germline V gene are MDHEN and SYDVKM. This CDR3 is built from 15 residues. The V and J ends lost 2 bases and 4 bases respectively, with 14 bases between them. CDR3 region: CASSLAGGAFYGYTF. The CDR3 DNA sequence: TGTGCCAGCAGTTTAGCGGGGGGGGCCTTCTATGGCTACACCTTC.

The J gene is TRBJ2-7, the V gene TRBV27; D is uncertain. The CDR3 extends over 14 amino acids. Trimming removed 1 base at V and 1 base at J, with 8 bases between. Germline CDR1 and CDR2: MNHEY and SMNVEV (reference sequence). CDR3 protein: CASSLWSGSYEQYF. The DNA for the CDR3 is TGTGCCAGCAGTTTATGGTCAGGATCCTACGAGCAGTACTTC.

This chain connects TRBV28 to TRBJ2-3, with TRBD2 identical over 14 bases. Germline CDR1 and CDR2: MDHEN and SYDVKM. CDR3 length equals 18 residues. The V segment lost 5 bases and the J segment 1 base; nucleotides outside the gene matches: 8. The CDR3: CASSLRTSGGLGTDTQYF. Written as DNA, the CDR3 is TGTGCCAGCAGTCTTCGGACTAGCGGGGGGCTGGGCACAGATACGCAGTATTTT.

V gene TRBV2 combines with J gene TRBJ2-7; 11 bases map to TRBD2. This CDR3 spans 17 amino acids. The V gene end was trimmed by 7 bases and the J gene end by 3 bases; junction bases not matched to a gene: 14. CDR1 and CDR2 (germline): SNHLY, FYNNEI. The CDR3 region has the DNA TGTGCCAGCATCGAAACCCTAGCGGGGGGTCCCCTCTACGAGCAGTACTTC. Translated, it gives CASIETLAGGPLYEQYF.

This rearrangement joins TRBV7-9 to TRBJ2-5, with D possibly being TRBD1 (6 bases). Looked up from germline, CDR1 is SEHNR and CDR2 is FQNEAQ (reference sequence). This CDR3 contains 15 residues. V lost 1 base and J lost 1, with 10 bases in between. CDR3 residues: CASSLGGPTQETQYF. The CDR3 nucleotides are TGTGCCAGCAGCTTAGGGGGGCCTACCCAAGAGACCCAGTACTTC.

This clone was counted a few times. V gene TRBV4-1 combines with J gene TRBJ2-3; 7 nucleotides align to TRBD2. Germline assignment: CDR1 MGHRA and CDR2 YSYEKL. The CDR3 has 15 residues. Germline trimming cut 4 bases from V and 6 bases from J; bases unmatched to any gene: 10. The CDR3 bases are TGCGCCAGCAGCCTCGGGGGAGGGGCATGGGATACGCAGTATTTT. Protein product: CASSLGGGAWDTQYF.